The text below deals with one T cell receptor beta chain. This entry comes from a study of blood T cell repertoires in COVID-19. Germline CDR1 and CDR2: MDHEN and SYDVKM. Trimming at V came to 10 bases and at J to 5 bases, leaving 4 bases not matched to a gene. The CDR3 consists of 12 residues. The method was immunoSEQ multiplex PCR; TCRdb's version includes in-frame clones alone and lacks a portion of them. This table holds 200,000 to 250,000 clones, roughly 84% found once. V gene TRBV28 combines with J gene TRBJ1-1; 10 positions match TRBD1. This TCR derives from a man aged 40-50 years with active or convalescent COVID-19. The source material was peripheral blood. CDR3 loop: CATRTGGTEAFF. CDR3 nucleotide sequence: TGTGCCACCAGGACAGGGGGTACTGAAGCTTTCTTT.